Listed below are T cell receptor beta chains from one sample, sequenced in a study of shared clonotypes between healthy human individuals. Clones were read by immunoSEQ multiplex PCR, and TCRdb kept only the in-frame ones, dropping some. The sample has nearly 750,000 clones, 72% seen once. Sequencing was carried out using memory CD4+ T cells sorted from blood. These TCRs come from a woman younger than 45 in good health. Both conserved end residues are part of each CDR3. A D gene is named only where the DNA matches it firmly. Not all rows give a size; the values are once, few, many and, for expanded clones, a class.

abundance	v_gene	d_gene	j_gene	CDR3nt	CDR3aa
few	TRBV19	.	TRBJ2-3	TGTGCCAGTAGTACACAGGGTGGCACAGATACGCAGTATTTT	CASSTQGGTDTQYF
.	TRBV6-4	TRBD2	TRBJ2-1	TGTGCCAGCAGTGTCGGACTAGCGGGAGGGCATGAGCAGTTCTTC	CASSVGLAGGHEQFF
.	TRBV4-2	.	TRBJ2-2	TGTGCCAGCAGCCACCGGGGCCGGGGTGTGAACACCGGGGAGCTGTTTTTT	CASSHRGRGVNTGELFF
.	TRBV2	.	TRBJ1-4	TGTGCCAGCAGGACCCCAGGGACGGCTAATGAAAAACTGTTTTTT	CASRTPGTANEKLFF
.	TRBV9	.	TRBJ2-1	TGTGCCAGCAGCGCGTTGGGGGAGCAGTTCTTC	CASSALGEQFF
.	TRBV6-5	.	TRBJ2-7	TGTGCCAGCAGTTACGCAGGGAGCTCCTACGAGCAGTACTTC	CASSYAGSSYEQYF
few	TRBV4-1	.	TRBJ2-7	TGCGCCAGCAGCCAAAGACAGGAGTACGAGCAGTACTTC	CASSQRQEYEQYF
.	TRBV2	TRBD2	TRBJ2-4	TGTGCCAGCAAACGGACTAGCCTTGAGGTTAACATTCAGTACTTC	CASKRTSLEVNIQYF
.	TRBV1	.	TRBJ2-1	TGCACCAGCCGGGGTAGGAAGCTTGATGGATTCAGCTCCTACAATGAGCAGTTCTTC	CTSRGRKLDGFSSYNEQFF
.	TRBV4-2	.	TRBJ1-6	TGTGCCAGCAGCCCCGACTTGCGGGGTGGGACCTATAATTCACCCCTCCACTTT	CASSPDLRGGTYNSPLHF
.	TRBV28	TRBD2	TRBJ2-1	TGTGCCAGCAGTTTATTTATCCTAGCGGGAGCCAGTTACAATGAGCAGTTCTTC	CASSLFILAGASYNEQFF
.	TRBV6-1	.	TRBJ2-7	TGTGCCAGCAGTACCCATGAGGACTCCTACGAGCAGTACTTC	CASSTHEDSYEQYF
.	TRBV5-1	TRBD1	TRBJ2-6	TGCGCCAGCAGCTTGGGACAGGGGTGGGCCAACGTCCTGACTTTC	CASSLGQGWANVLTF
few	TRBV7-9	.	TRBJ2-2	TGTGCCAGCAGCTTAGTGTCTGGGGTCGGGGAGCTGTTTTTT	CASSLVSGVGELFF
once	TRBV29-1	.	TRBJ2-4	TGCAGCGTTGAAGGTTTAGGAAGAGACATTCAGTACTTC	CSVEGLGRDIQYF
.	TRBV19	.	TRBJ2-7	TGTGCCAGTAGTGGCCGGTCCCCCTACGAGCAGTACTTC	CASSGRSPYEQYF
.	TRBV28	.	TRBJ1-1	TGTGCCAGCAGTTCCCCGGGGGCAAACACTGAAGCTTTCTTT	CASSSPGANTEAFF
.	TRBV9	.	TRBJ1-2	TGTGCCAGCAGCGTAGGTCTGGCCGGGTATGGCTACACCTTC	CASSVGLAGYGYTF
.	TRBV7-2	TRBD1	TRBJ2-7	TGTGCCAGCAGCTTAGCCTCCGGGACAGCTTCCTACGAGCAGTACTTC	CASSLASGTASYEQYF
.	TRBV19	.	TRBJ2-6	TGTGCCAGTAGCACGGGACGGGACTCTGGGGCCAACGTCCTGACTTTC	CASSTGRDSGANVLTF
few	TRBV19	TRBD1	TRBJ2-2	TGTGCCAGCAACGACAGGGCCACCGGGGAGCTGTTTTTT	CASNDRATGELFF
.	TRBV18	.	TRBJ1-4	TGTGCCAGCTCCCCCAGGGACGGAAAACTGTTTTTT	CASSPRDGKLFF
few	TRBV5-6	.	TRBJ1-1	TGTGCCAGCAGCTTGGACTGGCAGGGTCTTAACACTGAAGCTTTCTTT	CASSLDWQGLNTEAFF
.	TRBV7-2	.	TRBJ2-2	TGTGCCAGCAGTTCCGCCCGGACAGCGAACACCGGGGAGCTGTTTTTT	CASSSARTANTGELFF
few	TRBV6-1	.	TRBJ1-5	TGTGCCAGCAGTGTAAGGTCAGGGCTCCAGCCCCAGCATTTT	CASSVRSGLQPQHF
.	TRBV28	TRBD2	TRBJ2-1	TGTGCCAGCAGTTTGCCGGGAGGGAGGGTTATCAATGAGCAGTTCTTC	CASSLPGGRVINEQFF
few	TRBV2	TRBD2	TRBJ2-1	TGTGCCAGCAGTGAGGCCGGGACTAAAACCAATGAGCAGTTCTTC	CASSEAGTKTNEQFF
.	TRBV7-9	.	TRBJ2-7	TGTGCCAGCAGTCTTACAGGGTCTACCTACGAGCAGTACTTC	CASSLTGSTYEQYF
.	TRBV5-1	TRBD1	TRBJ2-2	TGCGCCAGCAGGGGACAGGGGCCTAACACCGGGGAGCTGTTTTTT	CASRGQGPNTGELFF
.	TRBV10-1	.	TRBJ2-3	TGCGCCAGCAGTGGTCCCAACACAGATACGCAGTATTTT	CASSGPNTDTQYF
.	TRBV28	TRBD2	TRBJ2-3	TGTGCCAGCAGCCGTAGCGGGGTGGGGAATACGCAGTATTTT	CASSRSGVGNTQYF
once	TRBV5-1	TRBD1	TRBJ1-4	TGCGCCAGCGGGGAGGGTGGATCGACAGGGGAAGAAAAACTGTTTTTT	CASGEGGSTGEEKLFF
.	TRBV25-1	.	TRBJ2-5	TGTGCCAGCAGTCCCGAGGGGGTCGGGGCCCAGTACTTC	CASSPEGVGAQYF
.	TRBV6-5	.	TRBJ1-2	TGTGCCAGCAGTTACTCGAAGAAGGGGACTATAGGCTACACCTTC	CASSYSKKGTIGYTF
few	TRBV27	.	TRBJ1-5	TGTGCCAGCAGTTCTCAGTCGGGGATCCAGCCCCAGCATTTT	CASSSQSGIQPQHF
.	TRBV29-1	TRBD1	TRBJ1-1	TGCAGCGTTGGCAGGGGGCTCGGTGAAGCTTTCTTT	CSVGRGLGEAFF
.	TRBV5-1	TRBD2	TRBJ2-7	TGCGCCAGCAGCTTGGAAGGGGGCGGGAGGGCGAACGAGCAGTACTTC	CASSLEGGGRANEQYF
.	TRBV7-2	.	TRBJ2-3	TGTGCCAGCACCAAGCTAGTCCTGATTGCAGATACGCAGTATTTT	CASTKLVLIADTQYF
.	TRBV10-2	.	TRBJ2-7	TGCGCCAGCAGTAGGGCGGGGAACGAGCAGTACTTC	CASSRAGNEQYF
.	TRBV5-4	.	TRBJ1-2	TGTGCCAGCAGCTTGGCCGGAGGGGCCGCCGGCTACACCTTC	CASSLAGGAAGYTF
.	TRBV5-1	.	TRBJ2-3	TGCGCCAGCAGCCGGGGGGCCGGGTCGTTCCGCACAGATACGCAGTATTTT	CASSRGAGSFRTDTQYF
once	TRBV11-3	.	TRBJ2-5	TGTGCCAGCAGCACTTCGGGGGATCGGGCGGAGACCCAGTACTTC	CASSTSGDRAETQYF
.	TRBV18	.	TRBJ2-2	TGTGCCAGCTCTAAAGACCGGACACTTGCCGCCGGGGAGCTGTTTTTT	CASSKDRTLAAGELFF